These 16 T cell receptor beta chains originate from one sample sequenced in a study of Ad26.COV2.S vaccination and SARS-CoV-2 variants. Indicated treatment: around 19 received Ad26.COV2.S at low or high dose, single or two shots; about 5 received placebo; per-sample allocation not given. Sampling occurred on day 63 after the first vaccine or placebo injection. Here immunoSEQ multiplex PCR was the method, and the copy in TCRdb shows in-frame clones only, minus some. The repertoire holds about 350,000 clones, about 89% seen once, with approximately 5% in the top ten. The sample was peripheral blood, taken in a trial of Ad26.COV2.S vaccine versus placebo. The receptors originated from a person aged 18-60 years who received the Ad26.COV2.S COVID-19 vaccine or a placebo.

The V call is TRBV7-3, the J call TRBJ1-1; D unresolved. V was shortened by 1 base and J by 1 base, with 4 bases between the two germline ends. The CDR3 totals 13 residues. Germline V gene sequence: CDR1 SGHTA, CDR2 FQGTGA. The chain's CDR3 is CASSLNQNTEAFF. The DNA of the CDR3 is TGTGCCAGCAGCTTAAATCAGAACACTGAAGCTTTCTTT.

The V call is TRBV9, the J call TRBJ1-2, with 7 bases aligning to TRBD1. Germline CDR1 SGDLS, CDR2 YYNGEE. Trimming cost V 4 bases and J 1 base; bases outside gene matches: 10. This CDR3 comprises 16 residues. The CDR3: CASSPGDSPFNYGYTF. CDR3 sequence (DNA): TGTGCCAGCAGCCCGGGGGACAGCCCTTTTAACTATGGCTACACCTTC.

This clone was seen a few times. This sequence joins TRBV11-2 and TRBJ2-2, with D possibly TRBD1 on 5 matching bases. The CDR3 covers 12 residues. Trimming took off 10 bases at V and 7 bases at J, with 13 bases between the two ends. The germline V gene encodes CDR1 SGHAT and CDR2 FQNNGV. The CDR3 here is CATSGFFGELFF. The CDR3 DNA is TGTGCCACCTCAGGGTTTTTCGGGGAGCTGTTTTTT.

The V and J genes are TRBV5-4 and TRBJ2-3; D might be TRBD1 (5 bases). CDR1 and CDR2 (germline): SGHNT, YYREEE (reference sequence). The CDR3 covers 15 residues. The V gene lost 3 bases and the J gene lost 1 base, with 12 bases spanning the gap. The CDR3 sequence: CASSSRQTRTDTQYF. The CDR3 DNA sequence: TGTGCCAGCAGCTCCCGACAGACACGCACAGATACGCAGTATTTT.

V is TRBV27 and J is TRBJ2-1; 10 positions match TRBD1. The CDR3 is 17 residues long. CDR1 and CDR2 (germline): MNHEY, SMNVEV (reference sequence). Unmatched junction bases numbered 10, after V lost 4 bases and J lost 4 bases. Here the CDR3 DNA reads TGTGCCAGCAGTTCTTCTGCGACAGGGGGCATTTACAATGAGCAGTTCTTC. It encodes CASSSSATGGIYNEQFF.

The rearrangement links TRBV6-5 to TRBJ1-1; D remains ambiguous. V was clipped by 5 bases and J by 8 bases, with 9 bases between them. Germline CDR1 MNHEY, CDR2 SVGAGI. This CDR3 region has 11 residues. The CDR3 bases are TGTGCCAGCAGTAGGAGTAGGGAAGCTTTCTTT. Amino acids: CASSRSREAFF.

The rearrangement joins TRBV7-8 to TRBJ2-1; 13 bases match TRBD2. Germline trimming cut 5 bases from V and 8 bases from J; bases unmatched to any gene: 3. Germline V gene lookup returns CDR1 SGHVS and CDR2 FQNEAQ. This CDR3 has 14 amino acids. The CDR3 nucleotides are TGTGCCAGCAGCGGACTAGCGGGAGCCCATGAGCAGTTCTTC. Protein: CASSGLAGAHEQFF.

The rearrangement joins TRBV4-2 to TRBJ1-4; TRBD1 is a possible D gene (5 bases). The germline V and J ends were trimmed by 0 bases and 8 bases, with 13 bases remaining between them. Germline assignment: CDR1 LGHNA and CDR2 YNFKEQ. This CDR3 contains 15 residues. DNA of the CDR3: TGTGCCAGCAGCCAAGATGGTCAGGGAAGGGAAAAACTGTTTTTT. Amino acids: CASSQDGQGREKLFF.

J is TRBJ1-6 and V is TRBV9; D is possibly TRBD1 (6 bases). The V and J ends lost 4 bases and 9 bases respectively, with 11 bases between them. This CDR3 spans 13 amino acids. The germline gives CDR1 SGDLS, CDR2 YYNGEE. The CDR3 DNA reads TGTGCCAGCAGCACACAGGGAGGTTCACCCCTCCACTTT. Protein: CASSTQGGSPLHF.

Of note for this clone: The junction differs from germline at one of its ends, possibly a read error. V and J are TRBV10-1 and TRBJ2-4; TRBD1 agrees at 10 bases. CDR1 is WNHNN, CDR2 SYGVQD, per germline (reference sequence). The CDR3 consists of 12 residues. The CDR3 sequence: CASIKERDRGIF. In DNA, the CDR3 is TGCGCCAGCATTAAAGAACGGGACAGGGGAATTTTC.

CDR3 in amino acids: CATSGGQGNIYGYTF. The CDR3 nucleotides read TGTGCCACCAGCGGAGGACAGGGGAACATTTATGGCTACACCTTC. The gene calls are TRBV15 and TRBJ1-2; 9 bases match TRBD1. Germline CDR1 reads LNHNV; CDR2 reads YYDKDF (reference sequence). Losses at the gene ends were 5 bases for V and 5 bases for J; bases not matched to a gene: 9. The CDR3 has 15 amino acids.

This chain joins TRBV7-2 and TRBJ1-6; TRBD1 is a possible D gene (6 bases). Trimming cost V 5 bases and J 14 bases, with 22 bases left between them. This CDR3 contains 15 residues. Looked up from germline, CDR1 is SGHTA and CDR2 is FQGNSA. The CDR3 sequence is CASSPTGTGRGTLHF. CDR3 in DNA: TGTGCCAGCAGCCCGACCGGGACGGGGAGGGGGACCCTCCACTTT.

The gene calls are TRBV28 and TRBJ2-7, with unresolved D. Between the trimmed V and J ends, which lost 8 bases and 3 bases, there was a span of 14 bases. This CDR3 contains 13 residues. Per germline, CDR1 MDHEN and CDR2 SYDVKM. The CDR3 spells CASQSPDNYEQYF. The CDR3 DNA reads TGTGCCAGCCAAAGCCCCGATAACTACGAGCAGTACTTC.

The rearrangement links TRBV27 to TRBJ1-1; D may be TRBD1 (5 bases). The V end lost 6 bases, the J end lost 8 bases, and 22 bases lay between the germline ends. CDR1 and CDR2 (germline): MNHEY, SMNVEV (reference sequence). The CDR3 has 15 residues. In DNA form, the CDR3 reads TGTGCCAGCAGAGTGGGGGGGGAAAGGGCCAAGGAAGCTTTCTTT. As protein: CASRVGGERAKEAFF.

The J gene is TRBJ2-7, the V gene TRBV3-1 (or the pseudogene TRBV3-2), with D possibly being TRBD1 or TRBD2 (5 bases each). Per germline, CDR1 LGHDT and CDR2 YNNKEL (reference sequence). CDR3 length: 15 residues. The germline V and J ends were trimmed by 1 base and 7 bases, with 17 bases remaining between them. CDR3 coding DNA: TGTGCCAGCAGCCAAGCGGGACCACAGAACCCGGAGCAGTACTTC. Amino acids: CASSQAGPQNPEQYF.

The gene calls are TRBV9 and TRBJ1-2; perhaps TRBD1 as D (6 bases). In germline, CDR1 is SGDLS, CDR2 YYNGEE. The CDR3 spans 16 residues. Trimming pared 3 bases from V and 4 bases from J, leaving 19 bases between. The CDR3 loop reads CASSGPVGAQAYGYTF. The CDR3 coding sequence is TGTGCCAGCAGCGGCCCGGTGGGGGCGCAAGCCTATGGCTACACCTTC.